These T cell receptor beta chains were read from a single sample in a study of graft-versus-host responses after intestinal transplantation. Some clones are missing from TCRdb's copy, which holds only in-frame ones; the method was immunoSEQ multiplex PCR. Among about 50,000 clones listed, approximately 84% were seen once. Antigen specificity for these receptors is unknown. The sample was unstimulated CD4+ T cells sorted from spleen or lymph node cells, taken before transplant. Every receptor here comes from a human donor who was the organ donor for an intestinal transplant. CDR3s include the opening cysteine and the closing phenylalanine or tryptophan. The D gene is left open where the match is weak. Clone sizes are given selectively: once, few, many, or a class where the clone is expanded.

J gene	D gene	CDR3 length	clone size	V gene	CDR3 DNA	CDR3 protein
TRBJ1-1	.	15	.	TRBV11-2	TGTGCCAGCAGCTTCCAGGGAGCTTTGAACACTGAAGCTTTCTTT	CASSFQGALNTEAFF
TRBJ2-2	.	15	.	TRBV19	TGTGCCAGTAGCACCCAGGGCTTTCGGATCGGGGAGCTGTTTTTT	CASSTQGFRIGELFF
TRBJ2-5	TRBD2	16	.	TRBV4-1	TGCGCCAGCAGCCATCCTTTAGCGGGGAGGGAAGAGACCCAGTACTTC	CASSHPLAGREETQYF
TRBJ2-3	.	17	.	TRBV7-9	TGTGCCAGCAGCGGGCTACATTACAGGGAGGGTCCAGATACGCAGTATTTT	CASSGLHYREGPDTQYF
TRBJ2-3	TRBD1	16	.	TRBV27	TGTGCCAGCAGCCTCACAGGGGTGGAGGGCACAGATACGCAGTATTTT	CASSLTGVEGTDTQYF
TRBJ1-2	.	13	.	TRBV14	TGTGCCAGCAGTGAGACATACGGCTATGGCTACACCTTC	CASSETYGYGYTF
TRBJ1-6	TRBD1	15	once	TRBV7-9	TGTGCCAGCAGCCCCTATCGACAGGGGAATTCACCCCTCCACTTT	CASSPYRQGNSPLHF
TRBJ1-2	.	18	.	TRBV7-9	TGTGCCAGCAGCTCTCGCGGGGTCAGGGGTCTTACTAACTATGGCTACACCTTC	CASSSRGVRGLTNYGYTF
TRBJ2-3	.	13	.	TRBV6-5	TGTGCCAGCAGTGAACGCGGAGCAGATACGCAGTATTTT	CASSERGADTQYF
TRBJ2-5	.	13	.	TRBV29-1	TGCAGCGTTGTAACTTGGCAGGGAGAGACCCAGTACTTC	CSVVTWQGETQYF
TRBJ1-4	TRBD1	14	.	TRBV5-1	TGCGCCAGCAGCCCGGGACAGACTAATGAAAAACTGTTTTTT	CASSPGQTNEKLFF
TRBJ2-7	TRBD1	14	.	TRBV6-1	TGTGCCAGCAGTTATGACAGGGGGCAGGACGAGCAGTACTTC	CASSYDRGQDEQYF
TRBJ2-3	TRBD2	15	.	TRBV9	TGTGCCAGCAGCGTGGACGGGAGGTGGACAGATACGCAGTATTTT	CASSVDGRWTDTQYF
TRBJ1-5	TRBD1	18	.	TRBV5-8	TGTGCCAGCAGACCGGGACAGGGGAGGATATACAGCAATCAGCCCCAGCATTTT	CASRPGQGRIYSNQPQHF
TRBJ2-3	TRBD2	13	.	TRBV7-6	TGTGCCAGCGGGCGGGGGGGAACAGATACGCAGTATTTT	CASGRGGTDTQYF
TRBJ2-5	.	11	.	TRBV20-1	TGCAGTGCCACTAGTCGAGAGACCCAGTACTTC	CSATSRETQYF
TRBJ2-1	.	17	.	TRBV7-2	TGTGCCAGCAGCTATATGGGGTCCAGCAGCTCCTACAATGAGCAGTTCTTC	CASSYMGSSSSYNEQFF
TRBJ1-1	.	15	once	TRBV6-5	TGTGCCAGCAGTTACCGTTCAGGGATGAACACTGAAGCTTTCTTT	CASSYRSGMNTEAFF
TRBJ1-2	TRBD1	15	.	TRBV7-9	TGTGCCAGCAGCCCTCCCCCGGGACAGGGTGATGGCTACACCTTC	CASSPPPGQGDGYTF
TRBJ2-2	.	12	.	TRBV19	TGTGCCAGTAGTAAAAACACCGGGGAGCTGTTTTTT	CASSKNTGELFF
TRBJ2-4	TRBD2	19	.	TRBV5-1	TGCGCCAGCAGCTCCCTTCCGGTAGCGGGGGGCAAGGCCAAAAACATTCAGTACTTC	CASSSLPVAGGKAKNIQYF
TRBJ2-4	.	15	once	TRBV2	TGTGCCAGCAGTGAAGACCGGACAGCCAAAAACATTCAGTACTTC	CASSEDRTAKNIQYF
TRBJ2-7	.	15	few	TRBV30	TGTGCCTGGAGCTGGGGGCAGGCCCGGGCGGGGGAGCAGTACTTC	CAWSWGQARAGEQYF
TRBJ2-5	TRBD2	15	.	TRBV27	TGTGCCAGCAGTCCTCTGGGGGGGGTGGGGGAGACCCAGTACTTC	CASSPLGGVGETQYF
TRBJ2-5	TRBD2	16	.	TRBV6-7	TGTGCCAGTAAAAAACTTCCTAGCGGGGGGCGACGGACCCAGTACTTC	CASKKLPSGGRRTQYF
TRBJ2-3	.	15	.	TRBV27	TGTGCCAGCACCTTAAGGGGGTACTCCGGAGATACGCAGTATTTT	CASTLRGYSGDTQYF
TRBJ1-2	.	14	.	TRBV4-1	TGCGCCAGCAGCCAAGGATACGTTAACTATGGCTACACCTTC	CASSQGYVNYGYTF
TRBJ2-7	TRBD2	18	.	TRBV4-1	TGCGCCAGCAGCCAAGCCTTCCTAGGGCGGGGGGCTTCCTACGAGCAGTACTTC	CASSQAFLGRGASYEQYF
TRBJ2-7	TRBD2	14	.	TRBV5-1	TGCGCCAGCAGCGGGGGGACTAGTATCGACGAGCAGTACTTC	CASSGGTSIDEQYF
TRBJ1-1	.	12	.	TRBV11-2	TGTGCCAGCAGCTTAAGCACAGGGACAGCTTTCTTT	CASSLSTGTAFF
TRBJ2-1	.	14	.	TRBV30	TGTGCCTGGTCCCGACAGGGAGGAGACAATGAGCAGTTCTTC	CAWSRQGGDNEQFF
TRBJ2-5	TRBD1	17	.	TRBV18	TGTGCCAGCTCACCACCGGCCGGGACAGGAGGCCAAGAGACCCAGTACTTC	CASSPPAGTGGQETQYF
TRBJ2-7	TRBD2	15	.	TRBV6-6	TGTGCCAGCAGCCTAACTAGCGGGGTTTCCTACGAGCAGTACTTC	CASSLTSGVSYEQYF
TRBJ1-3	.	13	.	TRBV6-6	TGTGCCATACAACAGGGATCTGGAAACACCATATATTTT	CAIQQGSGNTIYF
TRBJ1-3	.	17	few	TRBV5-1	TGCGCCAGCAGCTTAGGCCCCGGGGGCACCTCTGGAAACACCATATATTTT	CASSLGPGGTSGNTIYF
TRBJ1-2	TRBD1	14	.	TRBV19	TGTGCCAGTAGTATCCCTGGGACAGGGGTCGGCTACACCTTC	CASSIPGTGVGYTF
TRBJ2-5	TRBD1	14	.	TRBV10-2	TGCGCCAGCGGTAACAGGGGGCCCATTGTGACCCAGTACTTC	CASGNRGPIVTQYF
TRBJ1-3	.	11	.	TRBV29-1	.	CSVGEGAKFNF
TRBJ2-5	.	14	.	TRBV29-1	TGCAGCGTTGCGGGGCGGGGCCTCCAAGAGACCCAGTACTTC	CSVAGRGLQETQYF
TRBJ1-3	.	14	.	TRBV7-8	TGTGCCAGCAGCTTAAGGGGTTATGGAAACACCATATATTTT	CASSLRGYGNTIYF
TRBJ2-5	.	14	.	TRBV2	TGTGCCAGCAGTGACGATGCTAGCCAAGAGACCCAGTACTTC	CASSDDASQETQYF
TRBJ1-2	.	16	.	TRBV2	TGTGCCAGCAGTGAAGCTAGCGGGTTGGTCAACTATGGCTACACCTTC	CASSEASGLVNYGYTF
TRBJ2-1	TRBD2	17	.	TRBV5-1	TGCGCCAGCAGCTGGACTAGCGGGGGTCTCTCCTACAATGAGCAGTTCTTC	CASSWTSGGLSYNEQFF
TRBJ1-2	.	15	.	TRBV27	TGTGCCAGCAGTTTTAACACAGCTTATAACTATGGCTACACCTTC	CASSFNTAYNYGYTF
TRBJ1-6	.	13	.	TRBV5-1	TGCGCCAGCAGCTTAGAGGGTAATTCACCCCTCCACTTT	CASSLEGNSPLHF
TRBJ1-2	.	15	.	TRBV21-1	TGTGCCAGCAGCAAAGTAGATAGGTCGGACTATGGCTACACCTTC	CASSKVDRSDYGYTF
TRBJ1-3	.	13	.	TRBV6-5	TGTGCCAGCAGCCGGGACTCTGGAAACACCATATATTTT	CASSRDSGNTIYF
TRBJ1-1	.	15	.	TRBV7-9	TGTGCCAGCAGCCATCCGAGGGGCAAGTACACTGAAGCTTTCTTT	CASSHPRGKYTEAFF
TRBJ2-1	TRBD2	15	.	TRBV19	TGTGCCAGTAGTCTAGCGGGGACCTCCTACAATGAGCAGTTCTTC	CASSLAGTSYNEQFF
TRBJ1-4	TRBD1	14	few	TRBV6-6	TGTGCCAGCAGGGGGACAGGGGGCGGCGAAAAACTGTTTTTT	CASRGTGGGEKLFF
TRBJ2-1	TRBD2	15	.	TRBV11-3	TGTGCCAGCAGAGCGGTAGCGGGGAAGTGGGGGGAGCAGTTCTTC	CASRAVAGKWGEQFF
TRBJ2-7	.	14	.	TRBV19	TGTGCCAGTAGTAACGGGGGCGGCTTCTACGAGCAGTACTTC	CASSNGGGFYEQYF